The text below deals with one T cell receptor beta chain. Its antigen is not identified. This sample was included in a study of identifying expanded T cells in peripheral blood. General study results and limits: Over two and four weeks, about 15 and 18 clones changed, versus approximately 1.1 between replicates. Variance in clone template counts between approximately two-week samples significantly increased with total template count across all healthy donors.

No infections or other immune events were documented during collection. The CDR3 runs to 10 residues. Germline-derived CDR1 and CDR2 are DFQATT and SNEGSKA (reference sequence). V lost 5 bases to trimming and J lost 12 bases, with 11 bases between them. Using immunoSEQ multiplex PCR, the repertoire was profiled, and TCRdb retains in-frame clones only, with some absent. Here the sample spans 100,000 or so clones, around 89% being singletons. V and J are TRBV20-1 and TRBJ2-1; D not resolved. The TCR sequence derives from a person between 18 and 75 years old in good health. The sample was blood. The chain's CDR3 is CSARHHPQFF. DNA for the CDR3: TGCAGTGCTCGTCATCATCCGCAGTTCTTC.